The 32 T cell receptor beta chains presented below share a single source sample, sequenced in a study of human T cells and chemical hapten exposure. Stated time point: pre-sensitization, week 0. The treatment here: therapeutic diphenylcyclopropenone sensitization with weekly scalp DPC. From the RACE reads, TCRdb called clonotypes with MiXCR, one entry per CDR3 protein. This repertoire shows 85,000 to 90,000 distinct CDR3 sequences, roughly 9.1% found once; its top ten account for around 3.6%. The sequenced sample was whole blood, obtained in connection with sensitization to the hapten diphenylcyclopropenone (DPC). The receptors stem from a woman between 40 and 50 years old with alopecia areata. Some clones in this sample may be carry-over from other donors' samples.

This clonotype was seen ten or more times. The rearrangement uses TRBV5-1 and TRBJ1-6; 11 nucleotides align to TRBD1. The CDR3 contains 14 residues. Germline V lookup: CDR1 SGHRS, CDR2 YFSETQ. V gave up 4 bases and J gave up 10 bases; unmatched junction bases: 4. CDR3 residues: CASSRGQGESPLHF. The CDR3 DNA is TGCGCCAGCAGCCGGGGACAGGGGGAATCACCCCTCCACTTT.

This clonotype came up a few times. The chain employs TRBV6-2 or TRBV6-3 and TRBJ1-1; D is ambiguous. The germline V gene has CDR1 MNHEY and CDR2 SVGEGT. The CDR3 length is 13 residues. Trimming cost V 6 bases and J 5 bases, with 13 bases left between them. CDR3: CASSSLWETEAFF. The CDR3 DNA reads as TGTGCCAGCAGCTCACTTTGGGAAACTGAAGCTTTCTTT.

The chain combines TRBV9 with TRBJ1-2; D is unclear. This CDR3 has 13 amino acids. Trimming shortened V by 4 bases and J by 8 bases, and 15 bases separated the two germline ends. CDR1 SGDLS and CDR2 YYNGEE come from the germline V gene. CDR3 nucleotide sequence: TGTGCCAGCAGCCCGGTCCCCCTATACGGCTACACCTTC. Its translation is CASSPVPLYGYTF.

This clonotype was counted many times. This rearrangement joins TRBV7-9 to TRBJ2-7; 9 nucleotides agree with TRBD1. With 5 bases clipped from V and 7 bases from J, the junction kept 9 bases outside the gene matches. The CDR3 is made up of 14 amino acids. CDR1 is SEHNR, CDR2 FQNEAQ, per germline (reference sequence). The DNA for the CDR3 is TGTGCCAGCAGCCCAGGGACAGGGACCTGGGAGCAGTACTTC. Amino acid sequence: CASSPGTGTWEQYF.

This clonotype came up many times. CDR3 bases: TGTGCCAGTAGTATAGAGGGAAATCAGCCCCAGCATTTT. Translated: CASSIEGNQPQHF. The rearrangement links TRBV19 to TRBJ1-5, with D uncertain. CDR3 length: 13 amino acids. CDR1 and CDR2 from the germline V gene are LNHDA and SQIVND (reference sequence). Trimming removed 0 bases from V and 4 bases from J, with 4 bases in between.

The V and J genes are TRBV28 and TRBJ1-6; TRBD1 matches 9 bases. After removal of 7 bases from V and 10 bases from J, the junction contained 11 bases not matched to a gene. This CDR3 has 15 amino acids. Germline-derived CDR1 and CDR2 are MDHEN and SYDVKM. The CDR3 DNA follows: TGTGCCAGCAACGGCGCCGGGACAGGGAACTCACCCCTCCACTTT. As protein: CASNGAGTGNSPLHF.

This clonotype was seen many times. In nucleotides, the CDR3 is TGTGCCAGCAGTGGAAATAGGGGAGGCAATCAGCCCCAGCATTTT. Amino acids: CASSGNRGGNQPQHF. The rearrangement joins TRBV28 to TRBJ1-5; the D gene is possibly TRBD1 (5 bases). V was trimmed by 5 bases and J by 2 bases, leaving 13 bases between them. Germline CDR1 reads MDHEN; CDR2 reads SYDVKM. The CDR3 runs 15 residues.

This clonotype was counted many times. The V call is TRBV7-9, the J call TRBJ2-7, with D uncertain. The CDR3 has 12 amino acids. Per germline, CDR1 SEHNR and CDR2 FQNEAQ (reference sequence). The ends were cut back, 3 bases at V and 2 bases at J, with 5 bases in the middle. The CDR3 loop is CASSFATYEQYF. The CDR3 bases are TGTGCCAGCAGCTTTGCCACCTACGAGCAGTACTTC.

This clonotype was picked up a small number of times. V usage is TRBV5-4 and J usage is TRBJ1-6; a possible D gene is TRBD1 (5 bases). Germline values: CDR1 SGHNT, CDR2 YYREEE (reference sequence). CDR3 length equals 15 residues. Trimming shortened V by 0 bases and J by 10 bases, and 14 bases separated the two germline ends. The DNA for the CDR3 is TGTGCCAGCAGCTTGGAACGGGGCGCGGCGTCACCCCTCCACTTT. Translation: CASSLERGAASPLHF.

This clonotype was seen many times. The chain is built from TRBV29-1 and TRBJ1-2, with D possibly TRBD1 on 5 matching bases. The CDR3 totals 16 residues. Trimming cost V 3 bases and J 4 bases, with 21 bases left between them. Germline CDR1 is SQVTM and CDR2 is ANQGSEA. The CDR3 nucleotides read TGCAGCGTTGAGATCCCTGATCGACAGTTTGCCTATGGCTACACCTTC. Translated: CSVEIPDRQFAYGYTF.

This clonotype was picked up a small number of times. No conserved phenylalanine or tryptophan is present at the end of the CDR3, so a read error is the likely explanation. The chain combines TRBV9 with TRBJ1-1; no reliable D call. The CDR3 is 13 residues long. The ends were cut back, 4 bases at V and 1 base at J, with 8 bases in the middle. The germline CDR1 and CDR2 sequences are SGDLS and YYNGEE. In DNA, the CDR3 is TGTGCCAGCAGCAATCGGACGAACACTGAAGCTTTCCTT. Its protein product is CASSNRTNTEAFL.

This clonotype is a singleton in its sample. Given a much more abundant clone one base away, this may be a read error. The CDR3 DNA sequence: TGTGCCAGTAGTATAGGGACTCGGCACTCTGGGGCCAACGTCCTGACTTTC. As protein: CASSIGTRHSGANVLTF. The rearrangement joins TRBV19 to TRBJ2-6, with D perhaps matching TRBD2 (5 bases). V lost 1 base and J lost 0, with 10 bases in between. Germline V gives CDR1 LNHDA, CDR2 SQIVND (reference sequence). CDR3 length equals 17 residues.

The genes are TRBV7-2 and TRBJ2-5, with 10 bases lining up with TRBD2. The J segment lost 1 base and the V segment lost 2 bases, leaving 10 bases of the junction unmatched. The CDR3 is 18 amino acids. Germline V CDR1 and CDR2: SGHTA, FQGNSA. CDR3 in amino acids: CASSLTSRLAGLQETQYF. The CDR3 DNA is TGTGCCAGCAGCTTAACCTCGAGACTAGCGGGCCTCCAAGAGACCCAGTACTTC.

This clonotype was observed at least ten times. The rearrangement links TRBV7-2 to TRBJ2-3; D gene ambiguous. Germline V gene sequence: CDR1 SGHTA, CDR2 FQGNSA. The CDR3 extends over 14 amino acids. V gave up 6 bases and J gave up 0 bases, with 10 bases separating them. The CDR3 DNA is TGTGCCAGCAGGTCGCTCGGGAGCACAGATACGCAGTATTTT. Protein sequence: CASRSLGSTDTQYF.

The rearrangement uses TRBV4-1 and TRBJ1-4; D is uncertain. Germline CDR1 and CDR2: MGHRA and YSYEKL. This CDR3 region has 16 residues. The V gene lost 4 bases and the J gene lost 4 bases, with 16 bases spanning the gap. The CDR3 coding sequence is TGCGCCAGCAGCCCAGATCCGGCAGGCTTTAATGAAAAACTGTTTTTT. Its translation: CASSPDPAGFNEKLFF.

In this sample, this clonotype turned up a few times. CDR3 residues: CASSPLAGGLSSSYNEQFF. CDR3 nucleotide sequence: TGTGCCAGCAGTCCGCTAGCGGGGGGGCTTTCAAGCTCCTACAATGAGCAGTTCTTC. The chain has TRBV12-3 or TRBV12-4 and TRBJ2-1; 12 positions match TRBD2. The CDR3 has 19 amino acids. J was trimmed by 0 bases and V by 5 bases; bases with no gene match: 11.

This sequence joins TRBV19 and TRBJ1-2; D unresolved. Trimming left V 1 base short and J 0 bases short, with 9 bases between. This CDR3 is 15 amino acids long. Germline lookup yields CDR1 LNHDA and CDR2 SQIVND (reference sequence). CDR3 DNA sequence: TGTGCCAGTAGTATAGGTACAGAGGCTAACTATGGCTACACCTTC. Amino acids: CASSIGTEANYGYTF.

In this sample, this clonotype turned up many times. The chain carries TRBV7-9 and TRBJ2-3; the D is unclear. From germline, CDR1 is SEHNR and CDR2 FQNEAQ (reference sequence). V shed 1 base and J shed 5 bases, with 13 bases lying between them. The CDR3 runs 15 residues. CDR3 in amino acids: CASSLDLTVRDTQYF. The CDR3 DNA follows: TGTGCCAGCAGCTTAGACCTGACGGTCAGAGATACGCAGTATTTT. Complete variable domain (other parts from reference TRBV7-9 and TRBJ2-3): DTGVSQNPRHKITKRGQNVTFRCDPISEHNRLYWYRQTLGQGPEFLTYFQNEAQLEKSRLLSDRFSAERPKGSFSTLEIQRTEQGDSAMYLCASSLDLTVRDTQYFGPGTRLTVL.

In this sample, this clonotype turned up a few times. The V gene is TRBV7-2, the J gene TRBJ2-7; D ambiguous. The germline gives CDR1 SGHTA, CDR2 FQGNSA. The CDR3 totals 15 residues. With 4 bases removed from V and 0 bases from J, the gap between germline ends came to 13 bases. The CDR3 reads CASSSAASSSYEQYF. CDR3 DNA: TGTGCCAGCAGCTCAGCCGCGTCAAGCTCCTACGAGCAGTACTTC.

This clonotype was observed many times. V and J are TRBV18 and TRBJ1-1; 11 nucleotides match TRBD1. The CDR3 has 16 residues. Losses at the gene ends were 3 bases for V and 5 bases for J; bases not matched to a gene: 8. Germline CDR1 reads KGHSH; CDR2 reads LQKENI. This CDR3 is CASSPGQGARWTEAFF. CDR3 nucleotides: TGTGCCAGCTCACCTGGACAGGGGGCGAGGTGGACTGAAGCTTTCTTT.

At least ten counts were recorded for this clonotype. The chain uses TRBV6-2 or TRBV6-3 and TRBJ1-4; TRBD1 aligns across 7 bases. In germline, CDR1 is MNHEY, CDR2 SVGEGT. The CDR3 is 15 amino acids. The V segment lost 5 bases and the J segment 8 bases; nucleotides outside the gene matches: 11. In nucleotides, the CDR3 is TGTGCCAGCAGTCGCCACGGGACAGACGGGGAAAAACTGTTTTTT. Translated, it gives CASSRHGTDGEKLFF.

V usage is TRBV5-1 and J usage is TRBJ2-3; maybe TRBD2 (6 bases). Germline loops: CDR1 SGHRS, CDR2 YFSETQ. The CDR3 contains 15 residues. Trimming shortened V by 3 bases and J by 2 bases, and 13 bases separated the two germline ends. As DNA, the CDR3 is TGCGCCAGCAGCTCACCGGGGGTCACCACAGATACGCAGTATTTT. Its protein is CASSSPGVTTDTQYF.

The rearrangement joins TRBV7-9 to TRBJ2-6; D remains unclear. The CDR3 loop spans 16 amino acids. Germline V gene lookup returns CDR1 SEHNR and CDR2 FQNEAQ (reference sequence). V was cut by 2 bases and J by 4 bases, with 12 bases left in between. CDR3 in DNA: TGTGCCAGCAGCTTAAGGGCTGCTGAGGGGGCCAACGTCCTGACTTTC. Translated, it gives CASSLRAAEGANVLTF.

The chain combines TRBV12-3 or TRBV12-4 with TRBJ2-1; D possibly matches TRBD1 or TRBD2 (5 bases each). The CDR3 covers 15 residues. The V end lost 4 bases, the J end lost 4 bases, and 14 bases lay between the germline ends. The CDR3 nucleotides read TGTGCCAGCAGTTCCAGGGATGGAGGATACAATGAGCAGTTCTTC. Translating gives CASSSRDGGYNEQFF.

This clonotype was detected a few times. The chain joins TRBV2 to TRBJ2-2, with 9 bases aligning to TRBD1. The V gene's germline CDR1 is SNHLY and CDR2 FYNNEI. Unmatched junction bases numbered 3, after V lost 4 bases and J lost 3 bases. This CDR3 contains 15 residues. CDR3 residues: CASSVGTGYTGELFF. The CDR3, as DNA: TGTGCCAGCAGTGTAGGGACAGGGTACACCGGGGAGCTGTTTTTT.

The genes are TRBV4-1 and TRBJ1-3; D remains ambiguous. Trimming took off 1 base at V and 4 bases at J, with 11 bases between the two ends. The CDR3 contains 15 residues. Germline V gene data show CDR1 as MGHRA and CDR2 as YSYEKL. The CDR3 sequence: CASSQGPANGNTIYF. In DNA, the CDR3 is TGCGCCAGCAGCCAAGGGCCAGCGAACGGAAACACCATATATTTT.

The chain is built from TRBV9 and TRBJ2-5; TRBD2 agrees at 14 bases. Germline-derived CDR1 and CDR2 are SGDLS and YYNGEE. The CDR3 spans 16 residues. The junction had 7 bases not matched to a gene; V was cut back by 4 bases and J by 5 bases. CDR3 loop: CASSSRLAGGQETQYF. CDR3 nucleotide sequence: TGTGCCAGCAGCTCGAGACTAGCGGGGGGGCAGGAGACCCAGTACTTC.

This clonotype occurred many times. The V and J genes are TRBV7-9 and TRBJ2-5; tentatively, D is TRBD1 or TRBD2 (5 bases each). V lost 3 bases to trimming and J lost 4 bases, with 15 bases between them. The CDR3 consists of 15 residues. Germline CDR1 reads SEHNR; CDR2 reads FQNEAQ (reference sequence). CDR3 protein: CASSFRVGDVETQYF. CDR3 bases: TGTGCCAGCAGCTTCAGGGTTGGGGACGTAGAGACCCAGTACTTC. Drawing the rest from reference TRBV7-9 and TRBJ2-5, the complete variable domain is DTGVSQNPRHKITKRGQNVTFRCDPISEHNRLYWYRQTLGQGPEFLTYFQNEAQLEKSRLLSDRFSAERPKGSFSTLEIQRTEQGDSAMYLCASSFRVGDVETQYFGPGTRLLVL.

This clonotype was found many times. CDR3 in amino acids: CASSRPGTNYGYTF. The CDR3 DNA reads TGTGCCAGCAGCCGCCCGGGCACTAACTATGGCTACACCTTC. V gene TRBV11-2 combines with J gene TRBJ1-2; D gene unclear. Looked up from germline, CDR1 is SGHAT and CDR2 is FQNNGV. The V gene lost 5 bases and the J gene lost 0 bases, with 10 bases spanning the gap. CDR3 size: 14 residues.

This clonotype was counted only a few times. J is TRBJ1-5 and V is TRBV5-6; D uncertain. The length of the CDR3 is 12 residues. V lost 0 bases and J 6 bases, leaving 4 bases between the germline ends. Per germline, CDR1 SGHDT and CDR2 YYEEEE. This CDR3 is CASSLAGQPQHF. CDR3 DNA sequence: TGTGCCAGCAGCTTGGCCGGTCAGCCCCAGCATTTT. Full variable domain (missing parts from reference TRBV5-6 and TRBJ1-5): DAGVTQSPTHLIKTRGQQVTLRCSPKSGHDTVSWYQQALGQGPQFIFQYYEEEERQRGNFPDRFSGHQFPNYSSELNVNALLLGDSALYLCASSLAGQPQHFGDGTRLSIL.

This clonotype has just one count. The genes are TRBV7-2 and TRBJ2-3, with D perhaps matching TRBD2 (5 bases). CDR3 length: 15 residues. Germline V gene lookup returns CDR1 SGHTA and CDR2 FQGNSA. The V gene lost 1 base and the J gene lost 4 bases, with 12 bases spanning the gap. The CDR3 reads CASSLGNVGADTQYF. In DNA, the CDR3 is TGTGCCAGCAGCTTAGGTAACGTGGGAGCAGATACGCAGTATTTT.

This clonotype was seen at least ten times. V and J are TRBV4-1 and TRBJ2-1; D might be TRBD1 (6 bases). Germline-derived CDR1 and CDR2 are MGHRA and YSYEKL. Deletions cut 0 bases from V and 5 bases from J, with 11 bases between. The length of the CDR3 is 15 residues. CDR3 in amino acids: CASSQDSNRDNEQFF. For the CDR3, the DNA is TGCGCCAGCAGCCAAGATTCGAACAGGGACAATGAGCAGTTCTTC.